Detailed here is one T cell receptor beta chain. This may be a read error, as it is one base from a much larger clone. All donors came from Russia, were Caucasian and healthy, and spanned ages about 6 to 100. CDR3 length: 15 residues. V was pared by 4 bases and J by 2 bases, with 18 bases between. From germline, CDR1 is SQVTM and CDR2 ANQGSEA. PCR was performed a second time for roughly 6 to 12 cycles using a sample-barcoded 5' primer and a J-beta primer mix. TCRdb independently ran MiXCR on the 5' RACE reads; one entry per CDR3 protein. The sample includes around 1.7 million distinct CDR3 sequences, 28% of them seen just once. This record belongs to a study of blood T cells in healthy people across ages.

The TCR originated in a woman aged 25 to 39 in good health. The sequenced material came from blood. V usage is TRBV29-1 and J usage is TRBJ2-7; D perhaps matches TRBD2 (7 bases). The CDR3 sequence is CSVGGGDGDPYEQYF. CDR3 in DNA: TGCAGCGTTGGAGGGGGGGATGGGGATCCCTACGAGCAGTACTTC.